One and the same sample provided the 19 T cell receptor beta chains below, sequenced in a study of cytomegalovirus exposure and HLA in healthy donors. With 60 Vbeta and 13 Jbeta primers, the PCR was carried out. Libraries were prepared by immunoSEQ multiplex PCR; TCRdb keeps only in-frame clonotypes and omits some of them. The table gives about 160,000 clones; the top ten clones make up over 1% of it. The sample comprised PBMCs. The receptors originated from a woman aged 55-70 years in good health and CMV-seronegative.

The chain joins TRBV5-6 to TRBJ2-1, with 7 bases aligning to TRBD2. The CDR3 consists of 15 residues. Unmatched junction bases numbered 11, after V lost 1 base and J lost 10 bases. Looked up from germline, CDR1 is SGHDT and CDR2 is YYEEEE. The DNA for the CDR3 is TGTGCCAGCAGCTTGTTAGCGGGTTGGGCCTGGGAGCAGTTCTTC. Translation: CASSLLAGWAWEQFF.

This chain joins TRBV29-1 and TRBJ2-5; D is possibly TRBD2 (5 bases). Trimming stripped 7 bases from V and 2 bases from J, with 14 bases between. The CDR3 extends over 13 amino acids. Germline CDR1 is SQVTM and CDR2 is ANQGSEA. CDR3 in amino acids: CSAGVRVQETQYF. CDR3 in DNA: TGCAGCGCTGGGGTGAGGGTACAAGAGACCCAGTACTTC.

The chain links TRBV15 to TRBJ2-7; 7 bases are a match to TRBD1. The CDR3 is 18 amino acids. Trimming took 1 base from V and 0 from J; bases not matched to a gene: 12. The germline V gene encodes CDR1 LNHNV and CDR2 YYDKDF (reference sequence). CDR3 in amino acids: CATSRVLGDRDHSYEQYF. The DNA for the CDR3 is TGTGCCACCAGCAGAGTCCTAGGAGACAGGGACCACTCCTACGAGCAGTACTTC.

This rearrangement joins TRBV10-1 to TRBJ2-1; TRBD1 might be the D (5 bases). Germline values: CDR1 WNHNN, CDR2 SYGVQD (reference sequence). The CDR3 is 16 amino acids. With 3 bases removed from V and 0 bases from J, the gap between germline ends came to 12 bases. The CDR3 DNA reads TGCGCCAGCAGTGATTATGACAGTAGCTCCTACAATGAGCAGTTCTTC. Encoded protein: CASSDYDSSSYNEQFF.

This chain links TRBV7-3 with TRBJ2-2; D may be TRBD2 (6 bases). From germline, CDR1 is SGHTA and CDR2 FQGTGA. Trimming removed 5 bases at V and 5 bases at J, with 9 bases between. CDR3 size: 13 residues. The chain's CDR3 is CASSPGGTGELFF. The CDR3 nucleotides are TGTGCCAGCAGCCCCGGGGGAACCGGGGAGCTGTTTTTT. Full variable domain (rest looked up from reference TRBV7-3 and TRBJ2-2): GAGVSQTPSNKVTEKGKYVELRCDPISGHTALYWYRQSLGQGPEFLIYFQGTGAADDSGLPNDRFFAVRPEGSVSTLKIQRTERGDSAVYLCASSPGGTGELFFGEGSRLTVL.

This sequence joins TRBV19 and TRBJ2-7, with 13 bases matching TRBD2. Germline V CDR1 and CDR2: LNHDA, SQIVND (reference sequence). CDR3 size: 14 residues. J was trimmed by 3 bases and V by 4 bases; bases with no gene match: 0. The chain's CDR3 is CASSRLAGGYEQYF. The CDR3 nucleotides read TGTGCCAGTAGTAGACTAGCGGGAGGCTACGAGCAGTACTTC.

The chain is built from TRBV21-1 and TRBJ2-5; the table's D call, TRBD2, has no DNA check behind it. TRBV21-1 is a pseudogene segment. The CDR3 totals 14 residues. CDR3 in amino acids: CASSISGYQETQYF. CDR3 bases: TGTGCCAGCAGCATTAGCGGGTACCAAGAGACCCAGTACTTC.

The V and J genes are TRBV9 and TRBJ1-1; 7 bases fit TRBD1. Looked up from germline, CDR1 is SGDLS and CDR2 is YYNGEE. V was pared by 3 bases and J by 1 base, with 9 bases of the junction left unmatched. The CDR3 has 16 residues. The CDR3 region is CASSENYRGKNTEAFF. In DNA, the CDR3 is TGTGCCAGCAGCGAAAATTACAGGGGCAAGAACACTGAAGCTTTCTTT.

The chain couples TRBV9 to TRBJ1-3; D perhaps matches TRBD1 (6 bases). Germline V gene sequence: CDR1 SGDLS, CDR2 YYNGEE. This CDR3 has 15 residues. Trimming stripped 0 bases from V and 2 bases from J, with 9 bases between. The CDR3 nucleotides are TGTGCCAGCAGCGTAGTAGGGGACACTGGAAACACCATATATTTT. Its protein product is CASSVVGDTGNTIYF.

The V call is TRBV7-9, the J call TRBJ1-2, with 8 bases matching TRBD1. Germline CDR1 reads SEHNR; CDR2 reads FQNEAQ (reference sequence). This CDR3 contains 14 residues. The trim removed 5 bases at V and 4 bases at J, leaving 6 bases unmatched. This CDR3 reads CASSVQGASYGYTF. For the CDR3, the DNA is TGTGCCAGCAGCGTCCAGGGGGCGTCCTATGGCTACACCTTC.

The V gene is TRBV27, the J gene TRBJ2-2, with 7 bases matching TRBD2. The CDR3 runs 13 residues. J lost 4 bases, V lost 5 bases, and 1 base had no gene match. Germline V CDR1 and CDR2: MNHEY, SMNVEV (reference sequence). CDR3 protein: CASSRGGTGELFF. CDR3 sequence (DNA): TGTGCCAGCAGTCGCGGGGGCACCGGGGAGCTGTTTTTT.

This chain connects TRBV7-9 to TRBJ1-1; D gene ambiguous. CDR1 is SEHNR, CDR2 FQNEAQ, per germline (reference sequence). V was trimmed by 0 bases and J by 6 bases, leaving 8 bases between them. The CDR3 sequence is 13 residues long. CDR3 bases: TGTGCCAGCAGCTTAGCGATGCGCGCTGAAGCTTTCTTT. Its translation: CASSLAMRAEAFF.

The V call is TRBV2, the J call TRBJ2-7; TRBD1 matches at 8 bases. This CDR3 comprises 17 residues. The ends lost 2 bases at V and 2 bases at J; junction bases unmatched: 11. In germline, CDR1 is SNHLY, CDR2 FYNNEI. CDR3 in amino acids: CASSERDRIKRTYEQYF. The CDR3 region has the DNA TGTGCCAGCAGTGAACGGGACAGGATAAAGAGAACCTACGAGCAGTACTTC. The variable domain in full, completed from reference TRBV2 and TRBJ2-7, reads EPEVTQTPSHQVTQMGQEVILRCVPISNHLYFYWYRQILGQKVEFLVSFYNNEISEKSEIFDDQFSVERPDGSNFTLKIRSTKLEDSAMYFCASSERDRIKRTYEQYFGPGTRLTVT.

V gene TRBV7-2 combines with J gene TRBJ2-7; D may be TRBD2 (5 bases). The CDR3 loop spans 15 amino acids. Germline V CDR1 and CDR2: SGHTA, FQGNSA. Trimming pared 4 bases from V and 1 base from J, leaving 14 bases between. The DNA of the CDR3 is TGTGCCAGCAGCTCTACCGGGATTTCTTCCTACGAGCAGTACTTC. It translates to CASSSTGISSYEQYF.

The V and J genes are TRBV5-1 and TRBJ2-1, with TRBD2 as a possible D gene (5 bases). V gave up 0 bases and J gave up 0 bases, with 10 bases separating them. Germline-derived CDR1 and CDR2 are SGHRS and YFSETQ. This CDR3 contains 16 residues. The CDR3 sequence: CASSLGGLSSYNEQFF. DNA of the CDR3: TGCGCCAGCAGCTTGGGCGGACTCAGCTCCTACAATGAGCAGTTCTTC.

V is TRBV27 and J is TRBJ1-1, with TRBD1 identical over 8 bases. Germline values: CDR1 MNHEY, CDR2 SMNVEV (reference sequence). This CDR3 spans 15 amino acids. J was trimmed by 7 bases and V by 6 bases; bases with no gene match: 13. CDR3 region: CASRSDREEGYEAFF. For the CDR3, the DNA is TGTGCCAGCAGATCGGACAGGGAAGAGGGGTATGAAGCTTTCTTT.

The chain combines TRBV27 with TRBJ2-1; weak D call: TRBD2 (7 bases). The germline V and J ends were trimmed by 6 bases and 5 bases, with 20 bases remaining between them. Germline V gene lookup returns CDR1 MNHEY and CDR2 SMNVEV (reference sequence). The CDR3 has 16 amino acids. The CDR3 sequence: CASSYTWGGLDNEQFF. The CDR3 bases are TGTGCCAGCAGCTACACATGGGGGGGCCTGGACAATGAGCAGTTCTTC.

The rearrangement links TRBV7-2 to TRBJ2-1, with D possibly TRBD2 on 6 matching bases. Deletions cut 5 bases from V and 8 bases from J, with 19 bases between. CDR1 is SGHTA and CDR2 is FQGNSA in the germline V gene. The CDR3 runs 15 residues. The CDR3 DNA reads as TGTGCCAGCAGCCCCCCGCGGGGCGGAGGGGATGAGCAGTTCTTC. Its translation is CASSPPRGGGDEQFF.

Concerning this clone itself: One junction end disagrees with the germline gene, perhaps due to a read error. Different DNA sequences within this sample yield the same CDR3. The gene calls are TRBV14 and TRBJ1-1; the match to TRBD1 covers 7 bases. Germline CDR1 is SGHDN and CDR2 is FVKESK. This CDR3 contains 13 residues. The CDR3 DNA reads TGTGCCAGCAGCCAAGCCGGACAGGTTGAAGCCTTCTTT. Protein: CASSQAGQVEAFF.